This is a list of T cell receptor beta chains from one sample in a study of T cell responses to AZD1222 COVID-19 vaccine. TCRdb's copy holds only in-frame clones and misses some; the assay was immunoSEQ multiplex PCR. The sample lists around 140,000 clones; around 90% were seen once. The sample here was peripheral blood, taken on day 0 of AZD1222 vaccination. These receptors all stem from an adult in good health. Each CDR3 is given with its conserved first and last residue. D genes are given only for firm matches. Some rows mark clone size as missing; the rest say once, few, many or name a class of expanded clone.

cdr3_aa,cdr3_nt,v_call,clone_size,j_call,d_call
CASSLYPGTPNTEAFF,TGTGCCAGCAGCTTATACCCCGGCACCCCGAACACTGAAGCTTTCTTT,TRBV5-5,.,TRBJ1-1,.
CASSILAASQGPYEQYF,TGTGCCAGTAGTATCCTAGCGGCCTCTCAGGGCCCCTACGAGCAGTACTTC,TRBV19,.,TRBJ2-7,TRBD2
CASSFWTGGNYGYTF,TGTGCCAGCAGCTTTTGGACAGGGGGGAACTATGGCTACACCTTC,TRBV7-2,.,TRBJ1-2,TRBD1
CASLGFPEAFF,TGTGCCAGCCTCGGGTTTCCTGAAGCTTTCTTT,TRBV12-1,once,TRBJ1-1,.
CASSSKGYNEQFF,TGTGCCAGCAGCTCAAAAGGCTACAATGAGCAGTTCTTC,TRBV11-3,once,TRBJ2-1,.
CASSMLGVAGGLTDTQYF,TGTGCCAGTAGTATGCTAGGGGTGGCGGGGGGGCTGACAGATACGCAGTATTTT,TRBV19,.,TRBJ2-3,TRBD2
CASSESGTPEAFF,TGTGCCAGCAGTGAATCCGGGACCCCTGAAGCTTTCTTT,TRBV6-1,.,TRBJ1-1,.
CASSLRFSETQYF,TGTGCCAGCAGCTTAAGATTCTCGGAGACCCAGTACTTC,TRBV7-2,.,TRBJ2-5,.
CASSYRVWDTEAFF,TGTGCCAGCAGTTACAGGGTCTGGGACACTGAAGCTTTCTTT,TRBV28,.,TRBJ1-1,.
CASSLDGPGQGETEAFF,TGTGCCAGCAGCTTAGATGGACCGGGACAGGGGGAGACTGAAGCTTTCTTT,TRBV11-2,.,TRBJ1-1,TRBD1
CASSSRTGGTDTQYF,TGTGCCAGCAGTTCCAGGACAGGGGGCACAGATACGCAGTATTTT,TRBV6-5,.,TRBJ2-3,TRBD1
CASSVRTNTEAFF,TGTGCCAGCAGTGTACGGACGAACACTGAAGCTTTCTTT,TRBV2,.,TRBJ1-1,.
CATSRSRSYEQYF,TGTGCCACCAGCAGAAGTAGGTCGTACGAGCAGTACTTC,TRBV15,.,TRBJ2-7,.
CASSLISDSYEQYF,TGTGCCAGCAGCTTGATCTCCGACAGCTACGAGCAGTACTTC,TRBV5-6,.,TRBJ2-7,.
CASQPGTVNTGELFF,TGTGCCAGCCAACCCGGGACAGTAAACACCGGGGAGCTGTTTTTT,TRBV11-2,.,TRBJ2-2,TRBD1
CASSEDPLVDYGYTF,TGTGCCAGCAGTGAAGACCCATTAGTAGACTATGGCTACACCTTC,TRBV2,.,TRBJ1-2,.
CASSPLGLEETQYF,TGTGCCAGCAGTCCGTTAGGGCTAGAAGAGACCCAGTACTTC,TRBV28,.,TRBJ2-5,.
CASRRTGADNSPLHF,TGTGCCAGCAGACGGACAGGGGCCGATAATTCACCCCTCCACTTT,TRBV3-1/TRBV3-2,.,TRBJ1-6,TRBD1
CASSIPGQTYEQYF,TGTGCCAGTAGTATCCCTGGGCAGACTTACGAGCAGTACTTC,TRBV19,.,TRBJ2-7,.
CASSYGQGGTGNTIYF,TGTGCCAGCAGTTACGGACAGGGAGGGACTGGAAACACCATATATTTT,TRBV5-4,.,TRBJ1-3,TRBD1
CASSMGGLGFNEQFF,TGTGCCAGTAGTATGGGGGGACTAGGATTCAATGAGCAGTTCTTC,TRBV19,.,TRBJ2-1,TRBD2
CASSLENREVNQPQHF,TGTGCCAGCAGCTTAGAAAACAGGGAAGTCAATCAGCCCCAGCATTTT,TRBV7-8,.,TRBJ1-5,.
CASSLVGLAGGGRSEQYF,TGTGCCAGCAGCTTAGTGGGTCTAGCGGGGGGTGGACGCTCCGAGCAGTACTTC,TRBV7-8,.,TRBJ2-7,TRBD2
CASSKSHNRGSVYGYTF,TGTGCCAGCAGCAAAAGCCATAACAGGGGGTCCGTCTATGGCTACACCTTC,TRBV21-1,.,TRBJ1-2,.
CASSQQGQGTGELFF,TGTGCCAGCAGTCAACAGGGGCAGGGCACCGGGGAGCTGTTTTTT,TRBV7-6,once,TRBJ2-2,TRBD1
CASSLAGGRDQPQHF,TGCGCCAGCAGCTTGGCAGGGGGGCGTGATCAGCCCCAGCATTTT,TRBV5-1,.,TRBJ1-5,TRBD1
CASSRQGLSGNTIYF,TGTGCCAGCAGTCGACAGGGCCTCTCTGGAAACACCATATATTTT,TRBV6-5,once,TRBJ1-3,TRBD1
CASSFSRHRAEAFF,TGTGCCAGCAGTTTCAGCCGCCACAGGGCGGAAGCTTTCTTT,TRBV28,.,TRBJ1-1,.
CASSLEGFEAFF,TGTGCCAGCAGCTTAGAGGGGTTTGAAGCTTTCTTT,TRBV7-9,.,TRBJ1-1,.
CASRGTGGVETQYF,TGTGCCAGCAGGGGGACAGGGGGCGTAGAGACCCAGTACTTC,TRBV2,.,TRBJ2-5,TRBD1
CASSLKGAATNEKLFF,TGTGCCAGCAGTTTAAAGGGGGCTGCAACTAATGAAAAACTGTTTTTT,TRBV28,.,TRBJ1-4,TRBD1